The 23 T cell receptor beta chains reported below all come from one sample, sequenced in a study of cytomegalovirus exposure and HLA in healthy donors. PCR primers comprised 60 Vbeta and 13 Jbeta primers. Here immunoSEQ multiplex PCR was the method, and the copy in TCRdb shows in-frame clones only, minus some. The clone table shows fewer than 100,000 clones, with the ten largest holding over 1.2%. Sequencing was performed on PBMCs. These receptor sequences come from a woman aged 60-75 years in good health and CMV-seronegative.

This sequence joins TRBV7-9 and TRBJ2-1; TRBD2 matches at 9 bases. Per the germline V gene, CDR1 is SEHNR and CDR2 is FQNEAQ (reference sequence). The trim removed 4 bases at V and 2 bases at J, leaving 12 bases unmatched. The CDR3 contains 18 residues. The CDR3 coding sequence is TGTGCCAGCAGCTGGGGGGCCCTGCGGGAGGGCACCTACAATGAGCAGTTCTTC. Its translation: CASSWGALREGTYNEQFF.

The chain couples TRBV29-1 to TRBJ2-7; 8 bases are shared with TRBD2. CDR1 and CDR2 from the germline V gene are SQVTM and ANQGSEA. The CDR3 sequence is 13 residues long. The V and J ends lost 3 bases and 2 bases, in that order; junction bases with no gene match: 3. The CDR3 coding sequence is TGCAGCGTTGAGGGTAGCGGGACCTACGAGCAGTACTTC. It is translated as CSVEGSGTYEQYF.

V usage is TRBV28 and J usage is TRBJ1-1, with D tentatively TRBD1 (6 bases). CDR1 and CDR2 from the germline V gene are MDHEN and SYDVKM. CDR3 length equals 16 residues. With 2 bases removed from V and 1 base from J, the gap between germline ends came to 14 bases. This chain's CDR3 is CASSLRSGGRNTEAFF. The DNA of the CDR3 is TGTGCCAGCAGTTTAAGGAGCGGGGGCAGGAACACTGAAGCTTTCTTT.

V and J are TRBV19 and TRBJ2-1, with 10 bases that match TRBD2. The V gene's germline CDR1 is LNHDA and CDR2 SQIVND (reference sequence). CDR3 length: 17 residues. V was pared by 7 bases and J by 14 bases, with 23 bases of the junction left unmatched. The CDR3 reads CASTPFGGLAVLNGEFF. The CDR3 nucleotides read TGTGCCAGTACCCCTTTTGGCGGACTAGCGGTACTCAATGGGGAGTTCTTC.

The chain recombines TRBV11-1 with TRBJ1-1; D might be TRBD1 (6 bases). Germline loops: CDR1 SGHAT, CDR2 FQDESV (reference sequence). With 5 bases removed from V and 8 bases from J, the gap between germline ends came to 9 bases. The CDR3 totals 11 residues. This chain's CDR3 is CASSAGTEAFF. CDR3 in DNA: TGTGCCAGCAGCGCCGGGACAGAAGCTTTCTTT.

The chain has TRBV6-1 and TRBJ2-5; TRBD1 agrees at 8 bases. Germline V gene data show CDR1 as MNHNS and CDR2 as SASEGT. This CDR3 contains 18 residues. The trim removed 0 bases at V and 1 base at J, leaving 10 bases unmatched. DNA for the CDR3: TGTGCCAGCAGTGAAGCCCAGGGGGCGTATGCGAGCCAAGAGACCCAGTACTTC. Its translation: CASSEAQGAYASQETQYF.

J is TRBJ2-3 and V is TRBV28, with TRBD2 matching over 14 bases. This CDR3 has 15 residues. Losses at the gene ends were 6 bases for V and 6 bases for J; bases not matched to a gene: 5. Germline CDR1 reads MDHEN; CDR2 reads SYDVKM. The CDR3 DNA reads as TGTGCCAGCAGCAGACTAGCGGGAGGGGCTGATACGCAGTATTTT. Residues: CASSRLAGGADTQYF.

The chain uses TRBV27 and TRBJ1-6; no reliable D call. CDR1 is MNHEY and CDR2 is SMNVEV in the germline V gene (reference sequence). This CDR3 contains 10 residues. The CDR3 nucleotides read TGTGTTGGAGATAATTCACCCCTCCACTTT. This translates into CVGDNSPLHF.

J is TRBJ2-1 and V is TRBV28; 12 bases line up with TRBD2. Trimming cost V 5 bases and J 9 bases; bases outside gene matches: 14. Per the germline V gene, CDR1 is MDHEN and CDR2 is SYDVKM. This CDR3 is 17 amino acids long. This CDR3 reads CASSPRLAGARNTEQFF. DNA of the CDR3: TGTGCCAGCAGTCCCAGACTAGCGGGAGCAAGAAACACTGAGCAGTTCTTC.

The V and J genes are TRBV6-5 and TRBJ2-3, with 8 positions matching TRBD2. Losses at the gene ends were 2 bases for V and 5 bases for J; bases not matched to a gene: 9. CDR3 length: 16 residues. In germline, CDR1 is MNHEY, CDR2 SVGAGI. The CDR3 nucleotides are TGTGCCAGCAGTTACACCCCCGGGACTAGAGGAGATACGCAGTATTTT. Its protein product is CASSYTPGTRGDTQYF.

The rearrangement joins TRBV29-1 to TRBJ1-1; maybe TRBD1 (6 bases). Germline V gene sequence: CDR1 SQVTM, CDR2 ANQGSEA. CDR3 length equals 11 residues. V lost 7 bases and J 6 bases, leaving 12 bases between the germline ends. The CDR3 loop is CSGRDISEAFF. As DNA, the CDR3 is TGCAGCGGACGGGACATATCTGAAGCTTTCTTT. Variable domain in full (rest from reference TRBV29-1 and TRBJ1-1): SAVISQKPSRDICQRGTSLTIQCQVDSQVTMMFWYRQQPGQSLTLIATANQGSEATYESGFVIDKFPISRPNLTFSTLTVSNMSPEDSSIYLCSGRDISEAFFGQGTRLTVV.

The chain recombines TRBV2 with TRBJ2-3, with a weak D call TRBD2 (5 bases). V shed 6 bases and J shed 2 bases, with 12 bases lying between them. This CDR3 region has 14 residues. The germline gives CDR1 SNHLY, CDR2 FYNNEI. CDR3 DNA sequence: TGTGCCAGCAGGGAGGCCGCCCACACAGATACGCAGTATTTT. It encodes CASREAAHTDTQYF. Combining the CDR3 with reference TRBV2 and TRBJ2-3 gives the whole variable domain EPEVTQTPSHQVTQMGQEVILRCVPISNHLYFYWYRQILGQKVEFLVSFYNNEISEKSEIFDDQFSVERPDGSNFTLKIRSTKLEDSAMYFCASREAAHTDTQYFGPGTRLTVL.

The V gene is TRBV10-3, the J gene TRBJ2-3; D is uncertain. Trimming took off 0 bases at V and 5 bases at J, with 18 bases between the two ends. Germline V gene sequence: CDR1 ENHRY, CDR2 SYGVKD. The CDR3 has 17 amino acids. CDR3 in amino acids: CAISESWKATDLDTQYF. The CDR3 coding sequence is TGTGCCATCAGTGAGTCTTGGAAAGCGACCGACTTAGATACGCAGTATTTT.

This chain connects TRBV29-1 to TRBJ1-5; 9 bases are shared with TRBD1. Germline CDR1 SQVTM, CDR2 ANQGSEA. The V and J ends lost 6 bases and 1 base, in that order; junction bases with no gene match: 1. CDR3 length: 13 amino acids. The CDR3 DNA follows: TGCAGCGTGACAGGGGGGAGCAATCAGCCCCAGCATTTT. It codes for CSVTGGSNQPQHF.

CDR3 in amino acids: CASKDGRASYNEQFF. The CDR3, as DNA: TGTGCCAGTAAGGACGGGAGGGCCTCCTACAATGAGCAGTTCTTC. This rearrangement joins TRBV19 to TRBJ2-1; 8 bases map to TRBD2. V lost 7 bases to trimming and J lost 0 bases; unmatched junction nucleotides: 5. The CDR3 is 15 amino acids. Per germline, CDR1 LNHDA and CDR2 SQIVND (reference sequence).

The V call is TRBV18, the J call TRBJ2-6; 8 bases fit TRBD1. Trimming removed 3 bases from V and 2 bases from J; junction bases left unmatched: 3. The CDR3 length is 16 residues. The V gene's germline CDR1 is KGHSH and CDR2 LQKENI. The CDR3 spells CASSPTGAPGANVLTF. Here the CDR3 DNA reads TGTGCCAGCTCACCGACAGGGGCCCCTGGGGCCAACGTCCTGACTTTC.

J is TRBJ2-3 and V is TRBV29-1, with 8 bases fitting TRBD2. The CDR3 has 19 amino acids. CDR1 is SQVTM and CDR2 is ANQGSEA in the germline V gene. Trimming at V came to 4 bases and at J to 2 bases, leaving 20 bases not matched to a gene. CDR3 sequence: CSVVPGTSQNISITDTQYF. CDR3 bases: TGCAGCGTTGTGCCTGGGACTAGTCAGAACATTTCTATCACAGATACGCAGTATTTT.

The V and J genes are TRBV28 and TRBJ2-3; no reliable D call. CDR1 and CDR2 (germline): MDHEN, SYDVKM. The CDR3 extends over 14 amino acids. Trimming removed 1 base at V and 11 bases at J, with 16 bases between. The CDR3 sequence is CASSLSAVSSEQYF. CDR3 DNA sequence: TGTGCCAGCAGTTTATCCGCGGTTAGCTCAGAGCAGTATTTT. Complete variable domain (other parts from reference TRBV28 and TRBJ2-3): DVKVTQSSRYLVKRTGEKVFLECVQDMDHENMFWYRQDPGLGLRLIYFSYDVKMKEKGDIPEGYSVSREKKERFSLILESASTNQTSMYLCASSLSAVSSEQYFGPGTRLTVL.

This chain connects TRBV19 to TRBJ2-1; 8 bases agree with TRBD1. V lost 5 bases and J lost 4; bases outside the gene matches: 4. The length of the CDR3 is 14 residues. CDR1 is LNHDA and CDR2 is SQIVND in the germline V gene (reference sequence). The CDR3 coding sequence is TGTGCCAGTAGTTCGCGGACAGGGTACAATGAGCAGTTCTTC. It codes for CASSSRTGYNEQFF.

The V and J genes are TRBV28 and TRBJ1-2; D ambiguous. CDR1 is MDHEN and CDR2 is SYDVKM in the germline V gene. The CDR3 length is 13 residues. Trimming pared 5 bases from V and 2 bases from J, leaving 9 bases between. The CDR3 nucleotides read TGTGCCAGCAGTCCCCAGTCCAACTATGGCTACACCTTC. As protein: CASSPQSNYGYTF.

CDR3 residues: CASSSRGGLAGETQYF. The CDR3 nucleotides read TGTGCCAGCAGCTCTCGTGGTGGACTAGCGGGAGAGACCCAGTACTTC. The chain recombines TRBV7-8 with TRBJ2-5; 11 nucleotides align to TRBD2. This CDR3 spans 16 amino acids. Trimming at V came to 4 bases and at J to 4 bases, leaving 8 bases not matched to a gene. Per germline, CDR1 SGHVS and CDR2 FQNEAQ. The full variable domain, completed using reference TRBV7-8 and TRBJ2-5, is GAGVSQSPRYKVAKRGQDVALRCDPISGHVSLFWYQQALGQGPEFLTYFQNEAQLDKSGLPSDRFFAERPEGSVSTLKIQRTQQEDSAVYLCASSSRGGLAGETQYFGPGTRLLVL.

This chain joins TRBV5-6 and TRBJ1-2; D unclear. The CDR3 sequence is 14 residues long. The V end was cut by 0 bases, the J end by 4 bases, with 10 bases between. The germline V gene encodes CDR1 SGHDT and CDR2 YYEEEE. The CDR3 region has the DNA TGTGCCAGCAGCTTGGACAGAGCCTTCTATGGCTACACCTTC. It codes for CASSLDRAFYGYTF.

The chain joins TRBV29-1 to TRBJ1-5; 10 bases map to TRBD1. V lost 0 bases to trimming and J lost 2 bases; unmatched junction nucleotides: 1. Germline V gives CDR1 SQVTM, CDR2 ANQGSEA. This CDR3 is built from 15 residues. The CDR3 DNA sequence: TGCAGCGTTGAAGAGGGGACAGGGGGCAATCAGCCCCAGCATTTT. Encoded protein: CSVEEGTGGNQPQHF.